A single sample is the source of the 20 T cell receptor beta chains below, sequenced in a study of radiation and T cells in renal cell carcinoma. Repertoires were generated with immunoSEQ multiplex PCR, while TCRdb's copy carries only in-frame clones and drops some. The data hold around 78,000 clones, with about 88% observed a single time. Time point here: blood 4 weeks post-SBRT, at nephrectomy. Treatment reported: 15 Gy SBRT to primary tumor, nephrectomy 4 weeks later. The sample was blood, taken from a patient whose treatment included radiotherapy and nephrectomy. These receptors were collected from a woman between 65 and 79 years old with renal cell carcinoma.

The chain is built from TRBV11-3 and TRBJ2-5; 7 bases are shared with TRBD1. The CDR3 spans 13 residues. CDR1 and CDR2 (germline): SGHNT, YENEEA. The junction had 4 bases not matched to a gene; V was cut back by 5 bases and J by 4 bases. CDR3 region: CASSGTVLETQYF. DNA for the CDR3: TGTGCCAGCAGCGGGACAGTGTTAGAGACCCAGTACTTC.

The chain joins TRBV19 to TRBJ2-6; weak D call: TRBD2 (6 bases). The CDR3 contains 16 residues. From germline, CDR1 is LNHDA and CDR2 SQIVND (reference sequence). V lost 3 bases and J lost 2, with 11 bases in between. CDR3 amino acids: CASSIPGGAGANVLTF. Written as DNA, the CDR3 is TGTGCCAGTAGTATTCCAGGAGGGGCTGGGGCCAACGTCCTGACTTTC.

V is TRBV6-6 and J is TRBJ2-2, with a tentative D call TRBD1 (5 bases). Trimming removed 6 bases from V and 4 bases from J, with 15 bases in between. CDR3 length equals 15 residues. CDR1 MNHNY and CDR2 SVGAGI come from the germline V gene (reference sequence). In DNA form, the CDR3 reads TGTGCCAGCAGAAATAGGAGAAGGGGCACCGGGGAGCTGTTTTTT. Residues: CASRNRRRGTGELFF.

This sequence joins TRBV19 and TRBJ2-7; D remains ambiguous. CDR3 length: 13 amino acids. Germline V gives CDR1 LNHDA, CDR2 SQIVND (reference sequence). V lost 0 bases and J lost 6, with 9 bases in between. CDR3 region: CASSIEVGLEQYF. Here the CDR3 DNA reads TGTGCCAGTAGTATAGAAGTAGGGCTCGAGCAGTACTTC.

The chain carries TRBV19 and TRBJ2-5; D uncertain. The CDR3 loop spans 14 amino acids. The germline V and J ends were trimmed by 1 base and 2 bases, with 8 bases remaining between them. CDR1 and CDR2 from the germline V gene are LNHDA and SQIVND (reference sequence). The CDR3 sequence is CASSIVGLQETQYF. CDR3 DNA sequence: TGTGCCAGTAGTATAGTGGGTTTACAAGAGACCCAGTACTTC.

This clone was counted once. Here the CDR3 reads CASRDRGGTEAFF. DNA of the CDR3: TGTGCCAGCCGGGACAGGGGGGGAACTGAAGCTTTCTTT. J is TRBJ1-1 and V is TRBV2; TRBD1 aligns across 11 bases. V was pared by 8 bases and J by 5 bases, with 4 bases of the junction left unmatched. The CDR3 is made up of 13 amino acids. Germline V gene data show CDR1 as SNHLY and CDR2 as FYNNEI.

This chain links TRBV6-1 with TRBJ1-1; D is unresolved. The CDR3 runs 11 residues. CDR1 is MNHNS and CDR2 is SASEGT in the germline V gene. Trimming took 8 bases from V and 7 from J, leaving 11 bases between them. The CDR3 DNA is TGTGCCAGCCGCTGGGCCAGTGAAGCTTTCTTT. The encoded protein is CASRWASEAFF.

The chain combines TRBV5-1 with TRBJ1-1, with D maybe TRBD1 (5 bases). This CDR3 has 15 residues. Germline CDR1 reads SGHRS; CDR2 reads YFSETQ. Trimming took off 4 bases at V and 1 base at J, with 14 bases between the two ends. CDR3 nucleotide sequence: TGCGCCAGCAGCCCCTGGCAGGGAGGGAACACTGAAGCTTTCTTT. Protein sequence: CASSPWQGGNTEAFF.

V usage is TRBV2 and J usage is TRBJ1-5, with D unclear. Between the trimmed V and J ends, which lost 7 bases and 7 bases, there was a span of 14 bases. The CDR3 extends over 13 amino acids. Germline loops: CDR1 SNHLY, CDR2 FYNNEI. CDR3 in DNA: TGTGCCAGCAACGGCGGTCTCCGACAGCCCCAGCATTTT. Translated: CASNGGLRQPQHF.

CDR3 sequence: CASSIRAGESYEQYF. The DNA for the CDR3 is TGTGCCAGTAGTATACGGGCAGGAGAATCCTACGAGCAGTACTTC. The rearrangement links TRBV19 to TRBJ2-7; D gene ambiguous. The CDR3 loop spans 15 amino acids. Germline CDR1 is LNHDA and CDR2 is SQIVND (reference sequence). Deletions cut 2 bases from V and 1 base from J, with 12 bases between.

The chain combines TRBV5-8 with TRBJ2-1; unclear D gene. The germline gives CDR1 SGHTS, CDR2 YDEGEE. CDR3 length: 15 amino acids. V lost 7 bases and J 0 bases, leaving 14 bases between the germline ends. CDR3 amino acids: CASAPFQSSYNEQFF. In DNA, the CDR3 is TGTGCCAGCGCCCCATTCCAAAGCTCCTACAATGAGCAGTTCTTC. Supplemented by reference TRBV5-8 and TRBJ2-1, the full variable domain reads EAGVTQSPTHLIKTRGQQATLRCSPISGHTSVYWYQQALGLGLQFLLWYDEGEERNRGNFPPRFSGRQFPNYSSELNVNALELEDSALYLCASAPFQSSYNEQFFGPGTRLTVL.

This clone appeared a few times. V and J are TRBV4-2 and TRBJ1-1; no firm D call. CDR1 is LGHNA, CDR2 YNFKEQ, per germline. CDR3 length: 19 residues. Trimming pared 0 bases from V and 1 base from J, leaving 21 bases between. The CDR3 nucleotides are TGTGCCAGCAGCCAAGATTCAAATGTTATTCGACACCAGAACACTGAAGCTTTCTTT. Its protein is CASSQDSNVIRHQNTEAFF.

The chain combines TRBV30 with TRBJ1-2; D perhaps matches TRBD1 (5 bases). Germline V gene data show CDR1 as GTSNPN and CDR2 as SVGIG (reference sequence). Between the trimmed V and J ends, which lost 2 bases and 5 bases, there was a span of 15 bases. The CDR3 has 14 amino acids. In nucleotides, the CDR3 is TGTGCCTGGAGTCCTGGAGCACAGGAATATGGCTACACCTTC. This translates into CAWSPGAQEYGYTF. Drawing the rest from reference TRBV30 and TRBJ1-2, the complete variable domain is SQTIHQWPATLVQPVGSPLSLECTVEGTSNPNLYWYRQAAGRGLQLLFYSVGIGQISSEVPQNLSASRPQDRQFILSSKKLLLSDSGFYLCAWSPGAQEYGYTFGSGTRLTVV.

The table lists this clone with a count of one. The chain recombines TRBV7-6 with TRBJ2-6; D call uncertain. The CDR3 extends over 13 amino acids. Per the germline V gene, CDR1 is SGHVS and CDR2 is FNYEAQ. Trimming pared 3 bases from V and 4 bases from J, leaving 4 bases between. The CDR3 nucleotides are TGTGCCAGCAGCTTTGGAGGGGCCAACGTCCTGACTTTC. Its translation: CASSFGGANVLTF.

A single count supports this clone. The chain has TRBV5-1 and TRBJ2-5, with 10 bases that match TRBD2. V trimming: 4 bases; J trimming: 5 bases; junction bases outside the gene matches: 8. CDR3 length: 15 residues. CDR1 is SGHRS, CDR2 YFSETQ, per germline. CDR3 sequence (DNA): TGCGCCAGCAGCCCGCACCAGACTAGCGGGGAGACCCAGTACTTC. This encodes CASSPHQTSGETQYF.

The chain couples TRBV7-2 to TRBJ2-7; 9 nucleotides match TRBD1. CDR3 length: 14 residues. Losses at the gene ends were 5 bases for V and 5 bases for J; bases not matched to a gene: 7. Germline V gene lookup returns CDR1 SGHTA and CDR2 FQGNSA. CDR3 protein: CASSTRTGVHEQYF. The CDR3 nucleotides are TGTGCCAGCAGCACACGGACAGGGGTCCACGAGCAGTACTTC. Filled out from reference TRBV7-2 and TRBJ2-7, the complete variable domain reads GAGVSQSPSNKVTEKGKDVELRCDPISGHTALYWYRQSLGQGLEFLIYFQGNSAPDKSGLPSDRFSAERTGGSVSTLTIQRTQQEDSAVYLCASSTRTGVHEQYFGPGTRLTVT.

The chain recombines TRBV19 with TRBJ2-3, with 9 positions matching TRBD2. CDR3 length: 16 residues. CDR1 is LNHDA and CDR2 is SQIVND in the germline V gene (reference sequence). The junction had 8 bases not matched to a gene; V was cut back by 1 base and J by 6 bases. CDR3 sequence reads: CASSIGGGAVRDTQYF. The CDR3 nucleotides read TGTGCCAGTAGTATAGGCGGGGGGGCCGTGCGGGATACGCAGTATTTT.

The chain has TRBV30 and TRBJ2-3; no definite D call. The germline CDR1 and CDR2 sequences are GTSNPN and SVGIG (reference sequence). This CDR3 has 11 amino acids. The V end lost 4 bases, the J end lost 1 base, and 3 bases lay between the germline ends. The CDR3 DNA sequence: TGTGCCTGGACCGGCACAGATACGCAGTATTTT. This gives the protein CAWTGTDTQYF.

This sequence joins TRBV10-3 and TRBJ2-5; TRBD2 matches at 12 bases. V was pared by 2 bases and J by 2 bases, with 12 bases of the junction left unmatched. The V gene's germline CDR1 is ENHRY and CDR2 SYGVKD. The CDR3 extends over 19 amino acids. The CDR3 reads CAISEPGPSGGARQETQYF. CDR3 bases: TGTGCCATCAGTGAGCCCGGCCCTAGCGGGGGGGCACGACAAGAGACCCAGTACTTC.

The V call is TRBV19, the J call TRBJ1-5; D is unresolved. The CDR3 length is 16 residues. The V end was cut by 7 bases, the J end by 3 bases, with 19 bases between. Germline CDR1 and CDR2: LNHDA and SQIVND (reference sequence). The CDR3 DNA follows: TGTGCCAGTACCATCACTAGTCCCGGTAACAATCAGCCCCAGCATTTT. Amino acids: CASTITSPGNNQPQHF.